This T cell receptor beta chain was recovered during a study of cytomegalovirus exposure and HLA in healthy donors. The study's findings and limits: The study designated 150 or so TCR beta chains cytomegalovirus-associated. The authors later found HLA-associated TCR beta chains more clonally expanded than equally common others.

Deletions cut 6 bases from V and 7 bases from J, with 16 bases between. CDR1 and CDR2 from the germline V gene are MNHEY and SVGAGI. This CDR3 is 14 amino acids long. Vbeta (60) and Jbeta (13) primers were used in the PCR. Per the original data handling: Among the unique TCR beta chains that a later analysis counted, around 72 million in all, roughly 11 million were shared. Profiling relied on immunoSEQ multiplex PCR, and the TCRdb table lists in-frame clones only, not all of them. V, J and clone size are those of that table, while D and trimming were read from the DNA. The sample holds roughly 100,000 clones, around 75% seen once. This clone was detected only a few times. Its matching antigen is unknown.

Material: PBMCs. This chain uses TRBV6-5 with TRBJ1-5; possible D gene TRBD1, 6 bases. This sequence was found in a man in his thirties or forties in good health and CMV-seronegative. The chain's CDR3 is CASRGGGIGQPQHF. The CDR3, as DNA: TGTGCCAGCAGAGGGGGTGGGATTGGACAGCCCCAGCATTTT.